These 21 T cell receptor beta chains share one sample of origin, sequenced in a study of T cell responses to AZD1222 COVID-19 vaccine. Measured with immunoSEQ multiplex PCR; TCRdb has only the in-frame clones, and not every one. The sample holds approximately 100,000 clones, 88% seen once. Sequencing used peripheral blood, obtained on day 0 of MenACWY control vaccination. Receptor source: an adult in good health.

The V gene is TRBV4-1, the J gene TRBJ1-5, with a possible D match to TRBD1 (5 bases). Germline values: CDR1 MGHRA, CDR2 YSYEKL. The CDR3 contains 15 residues. V lost 6 bases and J 0 bases, leaving 12 bases between the germline ends. This CDR3 reads CASRPQGGSNQPQHF. The CDR3 coding sequence is TGCGCCAGCAGACCCCAGGGTGGTAGCAATCAGCCCCAGCATTTT.

The rearrangement uses TRBV29-1 and TRBJ2-1; the D gene is possibly TRBD2 (6 bases). The V gene lost 5 bases and the J gene lost 9 bases, with 14 bases spanning the gap. This CDR3 comprises 12 residues. From germline, CDR1 is SQVTM and CDR2 ANQGSEA. In DNA form, the CDR3 reads TGCAGCGTTCTGTGGGGACTCACTGAGCAGTTCTTC. This translates into CSVLWGLTEQFF.

As to this clone: The same CDR3 is also encoded by other DNA sequences in this sample. The V and J genes are TRBV19 and TRBJ1-5; possibly TRBD1 for D (5 bases). V gave up 3 bases and J gave up 4 bases, with 10 bases separating them. Per germline, CDR1 LNHDA and CDR2 SQIVND (reference sequence). The CDR3 loop spans 14 amino acids. Written as DNA, the CDR3 is TGTGCCAGTAGTATCCGCGACAGTAATCAGCCCCAGCATTTT. Its translation is CASSIRDSNQPQHF.

This clone was seen just once. The chain joins TRBV9 to TRBJ2-7; D is perhaps TRBD2 (6 bases). CDR1 is SGDLS and CDR2 is YYNGEE in the germline V gene. The CDR3 runs to 16 residues. The V end lost 3 bases, the J end lost 5 bases, and 21 bases lay between the germline ends. CDR3 in DNA: TGTGCCAGCAGCGCCGGGGGATTCGGGAGCAGGAACGAGCAGTACTTC. Translating gives CASSAGGFGSRNEQYF.

This clone showed up just a few times. This sequence joins TRBV5-1 and TRBJ2-7, with D possibly being TRBD1 (5 bases). CDR3 length: 14 residues. The germline CDR1 and CDR2 sequences are SGHRS and YFSETQ. V was trimmed by 1 base and J by 4 bases, leaving 12 bases between them. CDR3 protein: CASSLLSRGYEQYF. Written as DNA, the CDR3 is TGCGCCAGCAGCTTGTTAAGTAGGGGATACGAGCAGTACTTC.

V usage is TRBV5-1 and J usage is TRBJ2-2, with no clear D. The CDR3 sequence is 14 residues long. Germline V gene data show CDR1 as SGHRS and CDR2 as YFSETQ. The V and J ends lost 0 bases and 1 base respectively, with 4 bases between them. DNA for the CDR3: TGCGCCAGCAGCTTGGGACAGAACACCGGGGAGCTGTTTTTT. Its translation is CASSLGQNTGELFF. Combining the CDR3 with reference TRBV5-1 and TRBJ2-2 gives the whole variable domain KAGVTQTPRYLIKTRGQQVTLSCSPISGHRSVSWYQQTPGQGLQFLFEYFSETQRNKGNFPGRFSGRQFSNSRSEMNVSTLELGDSALYLCASSLGQNTGELFFGEGSRLTVL.

The V gene is TRBV9, the J gene TRBJ2-7; unclear D gene. Germline V CDR1 and CDR2: SGDLS, YYNGEE. There are 16 residues in the CDR3. V dropped 0 bases and J dropped 5 bases, with 18 bases sitting between them. The CDR3 spells CASSVEDKVLGHEQYF. The DNA of the CDR3 is TGTGCCAGCAGCGTAGAGGATAAAGTCCTGGGTCACGAGCAGTACTTC.

V and J are TRBV7-2 and TRBJ1-2, with unresolved D. The CDR3 length is 15 residues. V was trimmed by 0 bases and J by 2 bases, leaving 10 bases between them. Looked up from germline, CDR1 is SGHTA and CDR2 is FQGNSA. CDR3 DNA sequence: TGTGCCAGCAGCTTAGCGAGCAGTGAAAACTATGGCTACACCTTC. Its translation is CASSLASSENYGYTF.

The chain joins TRBV24-1 to TRBJ1-2, with 7 bases aligning to TRBD1. The CDR3 has 12 residues. The germline V gene has CDR1 KGHDR and CDR2 SFDVKD. J lost 3 bases, V lost 9 bases, and 3 bases had no gene match. CDR3: CATFGTDYGYTF. Here the CDR3 DNA reads TGTGCCACCTTCGGGACAGACTATGGCTACACCTTC.

This chain joins TRBV7-8 and TRBJ2-4; 7 nucleotides align to TRBD2. The CDR3 has 20 residues. With 3 bases clipped from V and 5 bases from J, the junction kept 22 bases outside the gene matches. Germline values: CDR1 SGHVS, CDR2 FQNEAQ. CDR3 sequence: CASSFRATGGPSLVQNIQYF. In DNA, the CDR3 is TGTGCCAGCAGCTTCCGAGCCACGGGAGGACCGTCCTTGGTCCAAAACATTCAGTACTTC.

The chain links TRBV5-1 to TRBJ1-3; 8 bases agree with TRBD1. V was pared by 3 bases and J by 2 bases, with 7 bases of the junction left unmatched. CDR3 length: 16 amino acids. Per the germline V gene, CDR1 is SGHRS and CDR2 is YFSETQ. Written as DNA, the CDR3 is TGCGCCAGCAGCTCCGGACAGGGTGTTACTGGAAACACCATATATTTT. Its translation: CASSSGQGVTGNTIYF.

J is TRBJ2-3 and V is TRBV4-2, with D possibly being TRBD2 (6 bases). Germline V lookup: CDR1 LGHNA, CDR2 YNFKEQ. V lost 8 bases to trimming and J lost 2 bases, with 11 bases between them. The CDR3 spans 13 residues. Here the CDR3 DNA reads TGTGCCAGCGGTGGGACTGCCACAGATACGCAGTATTTT. It encodes CASGGTATDTQYF.

The chain is built from TRBV11-2 and TRBJ2-3; 11 positions agree with TRBD2. J lost 3 bases, V lost 5 bases, and 4 bases had no gene match. The CDR3 spans 15 residues. Germline V CDR1 and CDR2: SGHAT, FQNNGV. The CDR3 protein is CASSPLAGGTDTQYF. CDR3 sequence (DNA): TGTGCCAGCAGCCCGTTAGCGGGGGGGACAGATACGCAGTATTTT.

The chain carries TRBV28 and TRBJ1-1; D perhaps matches TRBD1 (5 bases). Germline V lookup: CDR1 MDHEN, CDR2 SYDVKM. The ends were cut back, 8 bases at V and 3 bases at J, with 16 bases in the middle. The CDR3 totals 14 residues. CDR3: CASLGDLGYTEAFF. The CDR3 coding sequence is TGTGCCAGCTTGGGGGACCTTGGTTACACTGAAGCTTTCTTT.

The V call is TRBV4-3, the J call TRBJ2-7; maybe TRBD2 (6 bases). This CDR3 is built from 16 residues. V was clipped by 0 bases and J by 6 bases, with 18 bases between them. Germline lookup yields CDR1 LGHNA and CDR2 YSLEER. DNA for the CDR3: TGCGCCAGCAGCCAAGAGACTCCAGTTGCCGGGGGCGAGCAGTACTTC. This translates into CASSQETPVAGGEQYF.

The chain combines TRBV28 with TRBJ2-3, with 10 positions matching TRBD1. The ends lost 8 bases at V and 5 bases at J; junction bases unmatched: 7. This CDR3 has 14 residues. From germline, CDR1 is MDHEN and CDR2 SYDVKM. CDR3 coding DNA: TGTGCCAGCCTCGACAGGGGGCGGGGAGATACGCAGTATTTT. This translates into CASLDRGRGDTQYF. The variable domain in full, completed from reference TRBV28 and TRBJ2-3, reads DVKVTQSSRYLVKRTGEKVFLECVQDMDHENMFWYRQDPGLGLRLIYFSYDVKMKEKGDIPEGYSVSREKKERFSLILESASTNQTSMYLCASLDRGRGDTQYFGPGTRLTVL.

In its sample, this clone was seen once. The rearrangement links TRBV11-2 to TRBJ2-5; 14 bases map to TRBD2. The ends lost 4 bases at V and 4 bases at J; junction bases unmatched: 11. The V gene's germline CDR1 is SGHAT and CDR2 FQNNGV. The CDR3 is made up of 18 amino acids. The CDR3 loop is CASSSTSGGAGVGETQYF. DNA for the CDR3: TGTGCCAGCAGCTCGACTAGCGGGGGGGCAGGAGTTGGAGAGACCCAGTACTTC.

V is TRBV27 and J is TRBJ2-1; TRBD1 matches at 8 bases. Unmatched junction bases numbered 9, after V lost 8 bases and J lost 9 bases. This CDR3 spans 13 amino acids. The germline gives CDR1 MNHEY, CDR2 SMNVEV (reference sequence). The CDR3 nucleotides are TGTGCCAGCGGCTGGACAGGGTCCTCTGAGCAGTTCTTC. Translation gives CASGWTGSSEQFF.

The rearrangement uses TRBV7-8 and TRBJ1-5, with D possibly being TRBD1 (6 bases). The germline gives CDR1 SGHVS, CDR2 FQNEAQ. Trimming stripped 4 bases from V and 4 bases from J, with 17 bases between. CDR3 length: 16 amino acids. As DNA, the CDR3 is TGTGCCAGCAGCTCAAGGAAGGGGCAGGGGAATCAGCCCCAGCATTTT. The encoded protein is CASSSRKGQGNQPQHF.

The rearrangement links TRBV3-1 (or the pseudogene TRBV3-2) to TRBJ1-2; TRBD1 is a possible D gene (5 bases). The CDR3 extends over 16 amino acids. Germline V gene lookup returns CDR1 LGHDT and CDR2 YNNKEL (reference sequence). Trimming removed 2 bases from V and 4 bases from J, with 17 bases in between. CDR3 loop: CASSQNRWADVYGYTF. The CDR3 coding sequence is TGTGCCAGCAGCCAAAACAGGTGGGCTGACGTCTATGGCTACACCTTC.

The rearrangement links TRBV9 to TRBJ2-7; TRBD2 matches at 13 bases. CDR1 is SGDLS, CDR2 YYNGEE, per germline. The CDR3 sequence is 15 residues long. Unmatched junction bases numbered 7, after V lost 4 bases and J lost 6 bases. In DNA form, the CDR3 reads TGTGCCAGCAGCCCAGGGGGGACTAGCGGGACCGAGCAGTACTTC. Protein: CASSPGGTSGTEQYF. The variable domain in full, completed from reference TRBV9 and TRBJ2-7, reads DSGVTQTPKHLITATGQRVTLRCSPRSGDLSVYWYQQSLDQGLQFLIQYYNGEERAKGNILERFSAQQFPDLHSELNLSSLELGDSALYFCASSPGGTSGTEQYFGPGTRLTVT.